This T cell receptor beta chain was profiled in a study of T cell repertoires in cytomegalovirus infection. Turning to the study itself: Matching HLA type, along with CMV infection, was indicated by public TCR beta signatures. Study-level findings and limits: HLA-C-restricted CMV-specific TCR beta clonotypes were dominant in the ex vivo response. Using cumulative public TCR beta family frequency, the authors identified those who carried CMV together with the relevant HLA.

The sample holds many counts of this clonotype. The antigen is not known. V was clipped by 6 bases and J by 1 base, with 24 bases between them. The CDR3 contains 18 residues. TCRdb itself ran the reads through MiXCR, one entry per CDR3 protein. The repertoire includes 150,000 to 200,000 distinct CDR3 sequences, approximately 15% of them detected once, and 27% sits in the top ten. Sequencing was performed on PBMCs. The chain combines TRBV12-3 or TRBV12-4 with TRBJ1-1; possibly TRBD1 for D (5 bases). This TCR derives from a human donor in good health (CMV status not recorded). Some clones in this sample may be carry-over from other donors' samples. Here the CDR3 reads CASSLTPGLMLTNTEAFF. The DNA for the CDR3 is TGTGCCAGCAGCCTCACTCCGGGACTTATGTTAACGAACACTGAAGCTTTCTTT.